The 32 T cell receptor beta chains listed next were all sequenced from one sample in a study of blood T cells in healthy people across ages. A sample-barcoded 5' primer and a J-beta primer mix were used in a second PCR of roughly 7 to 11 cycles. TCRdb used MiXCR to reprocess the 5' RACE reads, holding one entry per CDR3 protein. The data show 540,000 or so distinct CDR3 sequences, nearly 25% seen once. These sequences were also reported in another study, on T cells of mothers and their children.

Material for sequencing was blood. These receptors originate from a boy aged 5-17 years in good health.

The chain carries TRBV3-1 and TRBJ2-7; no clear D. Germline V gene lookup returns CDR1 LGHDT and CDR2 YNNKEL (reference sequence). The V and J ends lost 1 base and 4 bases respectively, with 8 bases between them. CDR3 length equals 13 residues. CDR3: CASSQVLLYEQYF. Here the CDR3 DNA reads TGTGCCAGCAGCCAAGTACTCCTATACGAGCAGTACTTC.

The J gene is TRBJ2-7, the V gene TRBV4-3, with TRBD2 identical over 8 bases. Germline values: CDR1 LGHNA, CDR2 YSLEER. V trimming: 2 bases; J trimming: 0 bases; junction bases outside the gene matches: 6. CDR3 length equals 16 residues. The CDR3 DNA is TGCGCCAGCAGCCAAAATCGGGGGGGGAACTCCTACGAGCAGTACTTC. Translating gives CASSQNRGGNSYEQYF.

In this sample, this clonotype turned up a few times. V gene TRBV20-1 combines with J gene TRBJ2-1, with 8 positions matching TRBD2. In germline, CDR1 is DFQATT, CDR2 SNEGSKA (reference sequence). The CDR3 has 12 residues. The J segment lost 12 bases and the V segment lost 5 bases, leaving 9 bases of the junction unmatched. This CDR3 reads CSARGGQGRQFF. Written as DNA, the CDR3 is TGCAGTGCTCGCGGGGGGCAAGGCAGGCAGTTCTTC.

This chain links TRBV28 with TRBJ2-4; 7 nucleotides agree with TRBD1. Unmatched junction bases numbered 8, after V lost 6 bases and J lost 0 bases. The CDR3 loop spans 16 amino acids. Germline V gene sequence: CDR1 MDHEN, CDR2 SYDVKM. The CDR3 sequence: CASSFRDSLAKNIQYF. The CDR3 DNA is TGTGCCAGCAGCTTCCGGGACAGCTTAGCCAAAAACATTCAGTACTTC.

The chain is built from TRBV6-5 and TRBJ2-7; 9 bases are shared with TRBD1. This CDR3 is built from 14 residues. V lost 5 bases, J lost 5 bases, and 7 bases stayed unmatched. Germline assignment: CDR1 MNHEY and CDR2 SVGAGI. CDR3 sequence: CASSPPDRGNEQYF. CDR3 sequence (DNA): TGTGCCAGCAGTCCCCCGGACAGGGGCAACGAGCAGTACTTC.

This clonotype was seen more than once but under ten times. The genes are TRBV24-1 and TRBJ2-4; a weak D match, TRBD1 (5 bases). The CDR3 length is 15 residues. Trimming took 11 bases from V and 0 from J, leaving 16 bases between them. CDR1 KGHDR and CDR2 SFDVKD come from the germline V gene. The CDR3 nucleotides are TGTGCCAAATCTCATCTAGACAGAGCCAAAAACATTCAGTACTTC. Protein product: CAKSHLDRAKNIQYF.

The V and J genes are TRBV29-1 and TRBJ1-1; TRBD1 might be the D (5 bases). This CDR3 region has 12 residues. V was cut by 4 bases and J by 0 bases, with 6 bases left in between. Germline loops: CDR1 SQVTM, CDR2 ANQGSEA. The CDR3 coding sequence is TGCAGCGTTGGACAGATGAACACTGAAGCTTTCTTT. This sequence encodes CSVGQMNTEAFF.

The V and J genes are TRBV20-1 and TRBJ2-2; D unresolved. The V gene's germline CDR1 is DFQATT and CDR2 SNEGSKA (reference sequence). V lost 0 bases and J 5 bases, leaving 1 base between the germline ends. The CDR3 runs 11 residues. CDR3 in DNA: TGCAGTGCTAGAGAGACCGGGGAGCTGTTTTTT. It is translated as CSARETGELFF.

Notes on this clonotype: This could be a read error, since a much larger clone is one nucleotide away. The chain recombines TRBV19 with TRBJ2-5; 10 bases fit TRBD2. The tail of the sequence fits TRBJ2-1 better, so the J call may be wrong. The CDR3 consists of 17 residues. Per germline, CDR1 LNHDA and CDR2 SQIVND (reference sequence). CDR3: CASSRTGTSVSYNEQFF. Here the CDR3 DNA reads TGTGCCAGTAGTCGAACCGGGACTAGCGTTTCCTACAATGAGCAGTTCTTC.

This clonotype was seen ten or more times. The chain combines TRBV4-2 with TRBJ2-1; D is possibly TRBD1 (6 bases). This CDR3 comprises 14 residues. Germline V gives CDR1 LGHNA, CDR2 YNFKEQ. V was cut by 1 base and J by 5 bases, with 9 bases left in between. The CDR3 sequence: CASSQGPGDNEQFF. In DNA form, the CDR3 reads TGTGCCAGCAGCCAAGGCCCAGGGGACAATGAGCAGTTCTTC.

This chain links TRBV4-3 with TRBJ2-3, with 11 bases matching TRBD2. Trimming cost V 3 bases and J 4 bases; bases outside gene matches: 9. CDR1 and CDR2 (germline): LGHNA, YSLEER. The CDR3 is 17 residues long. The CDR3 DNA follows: TGCGCCAGCAGCCAGGGAGCGACTAGCGGGGTAGCAGATACGCAGTATTTT. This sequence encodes CASSQGATSGVADTQYF.

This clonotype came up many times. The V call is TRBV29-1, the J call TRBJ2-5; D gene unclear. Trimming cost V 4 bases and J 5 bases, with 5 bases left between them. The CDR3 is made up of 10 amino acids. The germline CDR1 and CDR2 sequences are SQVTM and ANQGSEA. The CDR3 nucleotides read TGCAGCGTTGCTATGGAGACCCAGTACTTC. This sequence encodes CSVAMETQYF.

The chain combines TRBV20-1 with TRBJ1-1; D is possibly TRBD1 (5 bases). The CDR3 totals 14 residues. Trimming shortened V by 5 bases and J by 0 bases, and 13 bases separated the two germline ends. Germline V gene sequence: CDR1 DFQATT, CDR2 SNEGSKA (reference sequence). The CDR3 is CSAPTTVMNTEAFF. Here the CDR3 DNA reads TGCAGTGCTCCGACGACAGTCATGAACACTGAAGCTTTCTTT.

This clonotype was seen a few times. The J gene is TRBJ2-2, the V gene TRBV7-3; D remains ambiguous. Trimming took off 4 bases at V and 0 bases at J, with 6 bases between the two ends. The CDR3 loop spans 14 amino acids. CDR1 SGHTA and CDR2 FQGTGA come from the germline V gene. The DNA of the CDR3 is TGTGCCAGCAGCTCCGGCTCGAACACCGGGGAGCTGTTTTTT. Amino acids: CASSSGSNTGELFF.

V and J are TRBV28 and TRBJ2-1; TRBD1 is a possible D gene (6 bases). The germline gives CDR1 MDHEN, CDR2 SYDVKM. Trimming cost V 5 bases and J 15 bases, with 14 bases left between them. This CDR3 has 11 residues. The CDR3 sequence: CASSVRDKTFF. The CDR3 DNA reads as TGTGCCAGCAGTGTCCGGGACAAAACGTTCTTC.

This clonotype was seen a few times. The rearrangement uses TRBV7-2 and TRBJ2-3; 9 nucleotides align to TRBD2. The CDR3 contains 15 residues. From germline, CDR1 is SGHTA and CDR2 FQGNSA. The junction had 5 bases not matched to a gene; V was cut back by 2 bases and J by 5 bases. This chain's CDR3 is CASSLMRGGVDTQYF. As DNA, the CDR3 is TGTGCCAGCAGCTTAATGCGGGGGGGTGTAGATACGCAGTATTTT.

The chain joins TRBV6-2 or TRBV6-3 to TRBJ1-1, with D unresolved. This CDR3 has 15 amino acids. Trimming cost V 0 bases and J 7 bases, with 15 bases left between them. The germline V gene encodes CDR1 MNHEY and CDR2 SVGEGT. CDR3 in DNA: TGTGCCAGCAGTTACTCGGAGTCCGGGCTTGGTGAAGCTTTCTTT. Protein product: CASSYSESGLGEAFF.

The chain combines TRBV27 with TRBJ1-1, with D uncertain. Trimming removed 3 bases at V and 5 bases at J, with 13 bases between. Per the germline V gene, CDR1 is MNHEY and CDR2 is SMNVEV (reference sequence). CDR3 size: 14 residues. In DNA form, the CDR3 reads TGTGCCAGCAGTTTGGGCGGCGCGGGAACTGAAGCTTTCTTT. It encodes CASSLGGAGTEAFF.

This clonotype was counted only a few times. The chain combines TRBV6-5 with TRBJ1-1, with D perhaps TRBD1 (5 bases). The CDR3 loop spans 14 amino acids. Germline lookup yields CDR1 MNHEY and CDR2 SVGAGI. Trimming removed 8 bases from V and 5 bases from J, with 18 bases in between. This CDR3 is CASGPDSPGTEAFF. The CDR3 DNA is TGTGCCAGCGGCCCCGACAGTCCGGGGACTGAAGCTTTCTTT.

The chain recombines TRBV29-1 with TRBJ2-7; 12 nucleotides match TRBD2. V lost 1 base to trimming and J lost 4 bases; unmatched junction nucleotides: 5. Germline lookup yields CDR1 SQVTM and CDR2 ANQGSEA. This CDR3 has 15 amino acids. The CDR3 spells CSVEGMTSGGYEQYF. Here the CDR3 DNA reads TGCAGCGTTGAAGGTATGACTAGCGGGGGATACGAGCAGTACTTC.

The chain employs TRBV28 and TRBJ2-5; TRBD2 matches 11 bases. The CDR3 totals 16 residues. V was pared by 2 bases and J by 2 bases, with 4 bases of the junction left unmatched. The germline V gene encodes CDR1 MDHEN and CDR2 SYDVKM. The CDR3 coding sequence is TGTGCCAGCAGTTTACTAGCGGGGGGCCCTCAAGAGACCCAGTACTTC. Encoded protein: CASSLLAGGPQETQYF.

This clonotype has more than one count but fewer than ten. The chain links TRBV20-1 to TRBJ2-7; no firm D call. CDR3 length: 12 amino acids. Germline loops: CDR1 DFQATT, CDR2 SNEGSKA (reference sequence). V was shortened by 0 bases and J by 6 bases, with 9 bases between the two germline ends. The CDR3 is CSAREGLVEQYF. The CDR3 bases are TGCAGTGCTAGAGAGGGTCTGGTCGAGCAGTACTTC.

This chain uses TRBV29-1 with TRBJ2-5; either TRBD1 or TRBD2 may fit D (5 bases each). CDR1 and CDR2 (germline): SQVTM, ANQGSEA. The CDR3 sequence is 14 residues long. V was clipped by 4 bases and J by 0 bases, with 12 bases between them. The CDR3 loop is CSVGDERYQETQYF. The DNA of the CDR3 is TGCAGCGTTGGGGACGAACGGTACCAAGAGACCCAGTACTTC.

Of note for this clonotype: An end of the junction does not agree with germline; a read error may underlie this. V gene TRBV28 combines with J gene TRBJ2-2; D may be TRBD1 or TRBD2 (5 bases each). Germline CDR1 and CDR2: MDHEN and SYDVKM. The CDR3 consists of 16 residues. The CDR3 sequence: CASLGTLSRYTGALFF. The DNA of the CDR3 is TGTGCCAGCTTGGGGACCCTAAGTCGATACACCGGGGCGCTGTTTTTT.

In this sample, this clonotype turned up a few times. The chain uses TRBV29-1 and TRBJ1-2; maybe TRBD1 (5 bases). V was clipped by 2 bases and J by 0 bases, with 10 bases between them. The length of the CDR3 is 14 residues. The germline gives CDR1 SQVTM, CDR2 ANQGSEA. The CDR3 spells CSVENGGSNYGYTF. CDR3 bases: TGCAGCGTTGAAAATGGGGGATCTAACTATGGCTACACCTTC.

The CDR3 coding sequence is TGTGCCAGCAGTTCCATCTCTGGGGGTCGGGCTGAAGCTTTCTTT. Translation gives CASSSISGGRAEAFF. J is TRBJ1-1 and V is TRBV6-1; possible D gene TRBD1, 5 bases. Germline V gene sequence: CDR1 MNHNS, CDR2 SASEGT. The CDR3 runs 15 residues. Trimming took 5 bases from V and 6 from J, leaving 19 bases between them.

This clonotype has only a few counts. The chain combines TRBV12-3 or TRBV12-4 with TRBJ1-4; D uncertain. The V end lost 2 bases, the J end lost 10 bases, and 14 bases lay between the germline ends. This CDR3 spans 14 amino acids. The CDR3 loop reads CASSLTSHRGKLFF. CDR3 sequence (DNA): TGTGCCAGCAGTTTAACTTCCCACAGAGGAAAACTGTTTTTT.

The CDR3 nucleotides are TGCAGTGCCCAGACAGATTTGAACACTGAAGCTTTCTTT. Its translation: CSAQTDLNTEAFF. V gene TRBV20-1 combines with J gene TRBJ1-1, with D perhaps matching TRBD1 (5 bases). V gave up 6 bases and J gave up 0 bases, with 11 bases separating them. This CDR3 has 13 amino acids. The germline gives CDR1 DFQATT, CDR2 SNEGSKA (reference sequence).

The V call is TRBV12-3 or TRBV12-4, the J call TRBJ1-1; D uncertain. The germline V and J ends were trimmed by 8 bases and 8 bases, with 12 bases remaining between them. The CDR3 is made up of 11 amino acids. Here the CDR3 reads CASLAQREAFF. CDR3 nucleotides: TGTGCCAGCCTTGCGCAGCGAGAAGCTTTCTTT.

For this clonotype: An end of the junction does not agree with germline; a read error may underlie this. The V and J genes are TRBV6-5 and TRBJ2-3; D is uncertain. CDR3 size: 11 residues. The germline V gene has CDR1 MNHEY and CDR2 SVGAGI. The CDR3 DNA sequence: TGTACCAGCTCAGACACAGATACGCAGTATTTT. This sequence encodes CTSSDTDTQYF.

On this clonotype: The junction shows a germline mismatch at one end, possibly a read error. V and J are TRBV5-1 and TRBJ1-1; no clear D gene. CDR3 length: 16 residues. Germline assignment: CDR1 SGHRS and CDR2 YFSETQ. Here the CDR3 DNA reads TGCGCCAGCAGCTTGTACGGGCGAGGGATGAACACTGATGCTTTCTTT. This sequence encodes CASSLYGRGMNTDAFF.

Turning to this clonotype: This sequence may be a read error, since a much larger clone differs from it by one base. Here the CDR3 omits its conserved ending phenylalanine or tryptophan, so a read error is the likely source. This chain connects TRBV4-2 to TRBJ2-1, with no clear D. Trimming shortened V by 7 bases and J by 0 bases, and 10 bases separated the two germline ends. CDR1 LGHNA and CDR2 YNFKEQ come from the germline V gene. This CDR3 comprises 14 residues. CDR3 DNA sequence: TGTGCCAGCACTGGGCTAGGCTCCTACAATGAGCAGTTCCTC. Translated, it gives CASTGLGSYNEQFL.